This TCR beta chain was documented in a study of blood T cell repertoires in COVID-19. Study-level background: Specimens from acute and convalescent COVID-19 originated in the United States, Italy and Spain.

The germline gives CDR1 KGHSH, CDR2 LQKENI. The V end lost 6 bases, the J end lost 3 bases, and 9 bases lay between the germline ends. The CDR3 has 13 residues. In the original analysis: Reference gene primer amplification yielded estimated nucleated cell counts. Assay: immunoSEQ multiplex PCR; the TCRdb copy retains only in-frame clones and omits some. V and J calls and clone size come straight from that table; D and trimming were deduced from the DNA. The data show 250,000 or so clones, with around 85% seen just once and about 9% held by the top ten. Source material: peripheral blood. The rearrangement uses TRBV18 and TRBJ1-5; possibly TRBD1 for D (5 bases). The sequence was obtained from a man older than 75 with acute or convalescent COVID-19. CDR3 loop: CASSDRFNQPQHF. The DNA for the CDR3 is TGTGCCAGCTCCGACAGATTCAATCAGCCCCAGCATTTT. Combining the CDR3 with reference TRBV18 and TRBJ1-5 gives the whole variable domain NAGVMQNPRHLVRRRGQEARLRCSPMKGHSHVYWYRQLPEEGLKFMVYLQKENIIDESGMPKERFSAEFPKEGPSILRIQQVVRGDSAAYFCASSDRFNQPQHFGDGTRLSIL.